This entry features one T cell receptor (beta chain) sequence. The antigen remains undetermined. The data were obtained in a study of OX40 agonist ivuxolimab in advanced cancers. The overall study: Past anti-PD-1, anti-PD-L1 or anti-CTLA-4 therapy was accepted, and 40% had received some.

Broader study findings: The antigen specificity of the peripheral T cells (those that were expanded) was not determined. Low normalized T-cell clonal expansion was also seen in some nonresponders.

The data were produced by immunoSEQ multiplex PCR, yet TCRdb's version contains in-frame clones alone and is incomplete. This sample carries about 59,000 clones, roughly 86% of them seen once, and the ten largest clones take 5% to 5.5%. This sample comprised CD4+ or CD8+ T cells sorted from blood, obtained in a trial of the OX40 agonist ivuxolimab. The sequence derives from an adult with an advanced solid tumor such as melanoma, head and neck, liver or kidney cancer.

The CDR3 coding sequence is TGTGCCAGCAGCCCCCGACTAGCGGGAGGCGAGCAGTACTTC. This gives the protein CASSPRLAGGEQYF. The chain employs TRBV7-6 and TRBJ2-7, with 13 nucleotides matching TRBD2. This CDR3 has 14 amino acids. The germline V gene has CDR1 SGHVS and CDR2 FNYEAQ. The V and J ends lost 5 bases and 6 bases, in that order; junction bases with no gene match: 4.